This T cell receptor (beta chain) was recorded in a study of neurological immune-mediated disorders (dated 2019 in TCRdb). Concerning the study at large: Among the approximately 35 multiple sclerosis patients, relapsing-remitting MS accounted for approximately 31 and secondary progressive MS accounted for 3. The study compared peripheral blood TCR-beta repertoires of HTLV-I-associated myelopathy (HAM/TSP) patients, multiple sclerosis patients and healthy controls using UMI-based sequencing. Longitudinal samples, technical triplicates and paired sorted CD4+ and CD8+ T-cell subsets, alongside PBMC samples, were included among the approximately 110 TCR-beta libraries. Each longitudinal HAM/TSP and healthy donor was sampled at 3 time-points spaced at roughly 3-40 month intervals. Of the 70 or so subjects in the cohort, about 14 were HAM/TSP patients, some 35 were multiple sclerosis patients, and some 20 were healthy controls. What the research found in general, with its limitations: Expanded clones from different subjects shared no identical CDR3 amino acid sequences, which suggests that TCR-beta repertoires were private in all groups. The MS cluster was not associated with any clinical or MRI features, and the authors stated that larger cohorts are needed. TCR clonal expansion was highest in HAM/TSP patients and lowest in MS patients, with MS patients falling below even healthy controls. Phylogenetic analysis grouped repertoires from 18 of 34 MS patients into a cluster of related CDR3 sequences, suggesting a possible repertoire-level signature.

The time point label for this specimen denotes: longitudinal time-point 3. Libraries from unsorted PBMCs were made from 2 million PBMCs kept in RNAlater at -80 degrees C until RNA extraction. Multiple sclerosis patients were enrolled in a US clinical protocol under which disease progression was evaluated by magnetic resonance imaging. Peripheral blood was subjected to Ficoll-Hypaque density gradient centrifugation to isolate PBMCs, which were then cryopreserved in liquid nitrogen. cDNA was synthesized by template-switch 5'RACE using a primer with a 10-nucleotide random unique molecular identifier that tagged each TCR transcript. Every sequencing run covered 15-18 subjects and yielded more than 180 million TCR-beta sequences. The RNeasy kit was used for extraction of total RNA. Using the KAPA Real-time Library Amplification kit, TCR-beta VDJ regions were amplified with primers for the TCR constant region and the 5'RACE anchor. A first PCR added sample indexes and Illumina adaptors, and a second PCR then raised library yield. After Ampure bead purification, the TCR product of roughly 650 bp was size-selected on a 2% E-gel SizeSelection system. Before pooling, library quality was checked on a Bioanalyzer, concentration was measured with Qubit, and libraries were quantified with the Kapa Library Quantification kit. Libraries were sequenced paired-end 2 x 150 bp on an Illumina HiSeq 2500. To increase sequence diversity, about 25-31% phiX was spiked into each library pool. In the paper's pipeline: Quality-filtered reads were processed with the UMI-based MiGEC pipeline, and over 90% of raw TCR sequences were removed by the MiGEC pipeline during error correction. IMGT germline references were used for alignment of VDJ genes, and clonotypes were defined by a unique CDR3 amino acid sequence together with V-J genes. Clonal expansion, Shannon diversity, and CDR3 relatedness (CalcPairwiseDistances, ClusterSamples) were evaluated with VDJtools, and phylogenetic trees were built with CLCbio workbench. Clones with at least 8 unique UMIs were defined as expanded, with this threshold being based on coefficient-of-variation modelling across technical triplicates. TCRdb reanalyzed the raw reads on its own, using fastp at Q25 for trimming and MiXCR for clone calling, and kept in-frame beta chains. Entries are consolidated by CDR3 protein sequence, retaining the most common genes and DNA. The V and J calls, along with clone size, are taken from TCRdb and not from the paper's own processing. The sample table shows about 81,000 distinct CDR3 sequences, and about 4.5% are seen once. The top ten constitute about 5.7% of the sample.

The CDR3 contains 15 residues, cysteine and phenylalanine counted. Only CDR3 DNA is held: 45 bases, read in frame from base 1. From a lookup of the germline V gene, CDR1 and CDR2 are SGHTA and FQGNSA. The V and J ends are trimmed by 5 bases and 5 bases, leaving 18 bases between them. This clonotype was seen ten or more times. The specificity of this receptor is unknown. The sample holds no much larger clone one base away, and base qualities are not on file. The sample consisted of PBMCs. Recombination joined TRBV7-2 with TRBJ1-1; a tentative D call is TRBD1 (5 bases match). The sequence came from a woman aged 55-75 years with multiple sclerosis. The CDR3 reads CASSLQAAGRTEAFF. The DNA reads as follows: TGTGCCAGCAGCCTCCAGGCCGCAGGGCGAACTGAAGCTTTCTTT.